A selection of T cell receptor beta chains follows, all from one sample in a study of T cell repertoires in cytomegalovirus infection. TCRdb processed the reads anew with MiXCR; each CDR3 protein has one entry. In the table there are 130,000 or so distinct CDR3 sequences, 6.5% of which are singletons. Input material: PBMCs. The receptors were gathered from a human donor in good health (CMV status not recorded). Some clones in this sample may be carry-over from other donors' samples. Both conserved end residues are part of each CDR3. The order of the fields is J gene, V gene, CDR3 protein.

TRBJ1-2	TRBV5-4	CASSLASGGGTAYGYTF
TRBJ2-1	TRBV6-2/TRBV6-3	CASSSQMGYNEQFF
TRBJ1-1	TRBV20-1	CSARDREDRNTEAFF
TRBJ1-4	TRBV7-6	CASSSSVAGETNEKLFF
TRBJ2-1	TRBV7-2	CASSFHLRGAISYNEQFF
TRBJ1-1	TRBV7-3	CASSLWWNTEAFF
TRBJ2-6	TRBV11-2	CASSLEDGRRPGANVLTF
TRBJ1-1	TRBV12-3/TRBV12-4	CASSFRRQGSNTEAFF
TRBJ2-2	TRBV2	CASSDLARAGELFF
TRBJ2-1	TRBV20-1	CSARLVPKSYNEQFF
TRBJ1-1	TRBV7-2	CASSLLPEGTEAFF
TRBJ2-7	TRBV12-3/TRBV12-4	CASSAGTGREQYF
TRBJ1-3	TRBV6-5	CASSYGVASSGNTIYF
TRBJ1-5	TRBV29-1	CSVDGGVGQPQHF
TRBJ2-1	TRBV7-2	CASSLVVQDEQFF
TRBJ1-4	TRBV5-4	CASSPAPTGGTETNEKLFF
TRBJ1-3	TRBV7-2	CASSLARQGGGNTIYF
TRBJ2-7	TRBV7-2	CASSLETSGYEQYF
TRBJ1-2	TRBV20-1	CSANQPRQGITYGYTF
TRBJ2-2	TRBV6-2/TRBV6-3	CASSYPAGAATGELFF
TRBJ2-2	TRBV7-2	CASSRTSGGSGELFF
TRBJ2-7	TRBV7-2	CASSLAPRYEQYF
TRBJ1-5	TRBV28	CASSTVAVLQPQHF
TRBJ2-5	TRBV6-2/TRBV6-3	CASSYASGQETQYF
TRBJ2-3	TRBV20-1	CSAMRTSGPDTQYF
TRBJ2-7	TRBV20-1	CSAAGTVSSEQYF
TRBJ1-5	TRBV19	CASRPLGHF
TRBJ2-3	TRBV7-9	CASRKGRGVTDTQYF
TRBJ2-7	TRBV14	CASSHGPGQGMYEQYF
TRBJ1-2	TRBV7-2	CASSSTGSYGYTF
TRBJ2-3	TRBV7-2	CASSFPSTDTQYF
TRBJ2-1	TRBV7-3	CASSFLAGGTNEQFF
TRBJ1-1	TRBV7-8	CASSSGQGVITEAFF
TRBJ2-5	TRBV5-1	CASSLRPYPETQYF
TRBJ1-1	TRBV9	CASSPPGILGAEAFF
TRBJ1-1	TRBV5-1	CASSSKFWTAGSTEAFF
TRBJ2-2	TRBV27	CASRSGLAGPLFF
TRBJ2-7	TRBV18	CASSGDARNEQYF
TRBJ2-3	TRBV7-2	CASSSGTSLQYF
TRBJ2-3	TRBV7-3	CASSWGQAFTDTQYF
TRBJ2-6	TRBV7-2	CASSGTLGGANVLTF
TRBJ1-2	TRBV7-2	CASSKDSTYGYTF
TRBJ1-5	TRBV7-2	CASSPRTGMQPQHF
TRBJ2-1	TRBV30	CAWRISAGAFSYNEQFF
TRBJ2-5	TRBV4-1	CASSQEGPPGLAETQYF
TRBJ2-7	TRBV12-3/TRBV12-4	CASSLELGQGGAYEQYF
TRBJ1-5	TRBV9	CASSETGYQPQHF
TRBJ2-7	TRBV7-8	CASSQRTSYEQYF
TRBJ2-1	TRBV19	CASSILESELRINEQFF
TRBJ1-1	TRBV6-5	CASSYLSIRRTMNTEAFF
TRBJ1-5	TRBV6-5	CASRTVADSNQPQHF
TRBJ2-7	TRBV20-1	CSAAMGGFSYEQYF
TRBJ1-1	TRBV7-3	CASSLETTSAAFF
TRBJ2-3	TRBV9	CASSDPGQGAWADTQYF
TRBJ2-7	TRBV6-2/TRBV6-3	CASSYLGVYEQYF
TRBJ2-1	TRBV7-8	CASSSDRGYNEQFF
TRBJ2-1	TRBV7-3	CASSQPSNEQFF
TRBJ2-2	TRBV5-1	CASSFGASTGELFF
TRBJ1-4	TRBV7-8	CASSLGGSTNEKLFF